Below, one TCR beta chain is given with its context. Germline is not matched at one junction end, which may reflect a read error. Before being chosen for sequencing, patients had shown CD8+CD57+ cell expansion by flow cytometry. This sample stems from a study of CD8+CD57+ T cells in acquired aplastic anemia. TCR beta VDJ and CDR3 profiling used genomic DNA as template. TCRdb redid the calling of the reads with MiXCR, one entry per CDR3 protein. This sample has fewer than 300,000 distinct CDR3 sequences, with 65% to 90% found just once. Source material: sorted CD4+, CD8+, or CD8+CD57+ T cells (not recorded which) from PBMCs. The TCR was taken from a human donor with aplastic anemia.

CDR3 amino acids: CASSLAGGTDKHEQFF. Written as DNA, the CDR3 is TGTGCCAGCAGCCTAGCGGGAGGAACCGATAAGCATGAGCAGTTCTTC. The chain couples TRBV7-8 to TRBJ2-1, with 11 bases fitting TRBD2. CDR1 and CDR2 (germline): SGHVS, FQNEAQ. CDR3 length: 16 residues.